These 10 T cell receptor beta chains originate from one sample sequenced in a study of control samples from healthy donors and cancer patients. TCRdb's table, derived via immunoSEQ multiplex PCR, lists solely in-frame clones and lacks some. Among about 150,000 clones, approximately 94% were seen once, and the ten largest hold 5.5% to 6%. Sample: blood. The receptors stem from a man aged 35-49 years in good health.

The CDR3, as DNA: TGTGCCAGTAGTCCCGGAGGGGACACTGAAGCTTTCTTT. This sequence encodes CASSPGGDTEAFF. The V and J genes are TRBV19 and TRBJ1-1, with a weak D call TRBD1 (5 bases). Per germline, CDR1 LNHDA and CDR2 SQIVND (reference sequence). The length of the CDR3 is 13 residues. V lost 5 bases and J lost 3, with 10 bases in between. The whole variable domain, remainder taken from reference TRBV19 and TRBJ1-1, is DGGITQSPKYLFRKEGQNVTLSCEQNLNHDAMYWYRQDPGQGLRLIYYSQIVNDFQKGDIAEGYSVSREKKESFPLTVTSAQKNPTAFYLCASSPGGDTEAFFGQGTRLTVV.

This sequence joins TRBV18 and TRBJ2-1, with 12 bases that match TRBD1. Germline CDR1 reads KGHSH; CDR2 reads LQKENI. The CDR3 runs to 15 residues. V gave up 3 bases and J gave up 8 bases; unmatched junction bases: 5. CDR3 amino acids: CASSPPGQGAYEQFF. CDR3 nucleotides: TGTGCCAGCTCACCTCCGGGACAGGGGGCTTATGAGCAGTTCTTC.

The chain links TRBV12-3 or TRBV12-4 to TRBJ2-7, with D possibly being TRBD1 or TRBD2 (6 bases each). The CDR3 is 11 amino acids. V was trimmed by 6 bases and J by 11 bases, leaving 14 bases between them. The CDR3 coding sequence is TGTGCCAGCAGACGAGGGGGGATTAAGTACTTC. Residues: CASRRGGIKYF.

The chain employs TRBV3-1 (or the pseudogene TRBV3-2) and TRBJ2-3, with 10 bases that match TRBD2. Germline CDR1 is LGHDT and CDR2 is YNNKEL (reference sequence). V trimming: 5 bases; J trimming: 4 bases; junction bases outside the gene matches: 6. The CDR3 spans 15 residues. The CDR3, as DNA: TGTGCCAGCAGCTCAAGCGGGGGGGAGGCAGATACGCAGTATTTT. Translation: CASSSSGGEADTQYF.

The chain recombines TRBV28 with TRBJ1-1; D uncertain. V lost 7 bases and J lost 1, with 10 bases in between. Germline lookup yields CDR1 MDHEN and CDR2 SYDVKM. This CDR3 is 13 amino acids long. Here the CDR3 DNA reads TGTGCCAGCATAACCGTCCGGAACACTGAAGCTTTCTTT. Its protein is CASITVRNTEAFF.

This chain uses TRBV27 with TRBJ2-7, with D possibly matching TRBD1 (6 bases). V lost 6 bases and J lost 5, with 17 bases in between. Per the germline V gene, CDR1 is MNHEY and CDR2 is SMNVEV (reference sequence). The CDR3 totals 14 residues. In DNA, the CDR3 is TGTGCCAGCAGATCTGACAGGCCCCGAAACGAGCAGTACTTC. Translating it yields CASRSDRPRNEQYF.

The rearrangement joins TRBV5-1 to TRBJ2-5; 7 positions match TRBD1. The CDR3 runs to 14 residues. Germline V gene lookup returns CDR1 SGHRS and CDR2 YFSETQ. After removal of 2 bases from V and 0 bases from J, the junction contained 1 base not matched to a gene. The CDR3 here is CASSFRGYQETQYF. In DNA, the CDR3 is TGCGCCAGCAGCTTCAGGGGGTACCAAGAGACCCAGTACTTC.

The chain combines TRBV18 with TRBJ2-3; 9 nucleotides match TRBD2. Germline V CDR1 and CDR2: KGHSH, LQKENI. CDR3 length: 14 residues. Unmatched junction bases numbered 3, after V lost 5 bases and J lost 3 bases. The CDR3 reads CASSTGLATDTQYF. The CDR3 DNA reads TGTGCCAGCTCAACCGGACTAGCGACAGATACGCAGTATTTT. Combining the CDR3 with reference TRBV18 and TRBJ2-3 gives the whole variable domain NAGVMQNPRHLVRRRGQEARLRCSPMKGHSHVYWYRQLPEEGLKFMVYLQKENIIDESGMPKERFSAEFPKEGPSILRIQQVVRGDSAAYFCASSTGLATDTQYFGPGTRLTVL.

The chain carries TRBV6-6 and TRBJ1-5, with 8 bases matching TRBD1. Germline values: CDR1 MNHNY, CDR2 SVGAGI (reference sequence). J was trimmed by 4 bases and V by 6 bases; bases with no gene match: 5. The CDR3 sequence is 14 residues long. The CDR3 region has the DNA TGTGCCAGCAGCAGAGGACAGGGAAATCAGCCCCAGCATTTT. Translation gives CASSRGQGNQPQHF.

The chain is built from TRBV7-2 and TRBJ2-5; no clear D gene. The CDR3 covers 13 residues. The germline gives CDR1 SGHTA, CDR2 FQGNSA. The germline V and J ends were trimmed by 4 bases and 5 bases, with 11 bases remaining between them. The CDR3 protein is CASSSPFLETQYF. The CDR3, as DNA: TGTGCCAGCAGCTCCCCCTTCCTCGAGACCCAGTACTTC.